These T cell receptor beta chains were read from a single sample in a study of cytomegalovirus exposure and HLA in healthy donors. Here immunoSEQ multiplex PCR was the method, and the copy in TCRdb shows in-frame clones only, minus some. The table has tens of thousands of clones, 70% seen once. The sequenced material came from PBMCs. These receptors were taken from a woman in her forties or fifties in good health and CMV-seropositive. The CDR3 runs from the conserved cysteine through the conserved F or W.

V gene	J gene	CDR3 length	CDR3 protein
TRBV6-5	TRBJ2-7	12	CASSYDTYEQYF
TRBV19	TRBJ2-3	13	CATARGITDTQYF
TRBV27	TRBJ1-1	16	CASSLMGQGGTTEAFF
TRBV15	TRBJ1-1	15	CATSRGRQGNTEAFF
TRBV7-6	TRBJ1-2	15	CASSLEGTANYGYTF
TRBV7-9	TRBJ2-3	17	CSSSPIREGRGTDTQYF
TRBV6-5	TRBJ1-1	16	CASSYSSGERHTEAFF
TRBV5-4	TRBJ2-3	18	CASSLAKTGGGRTDTQYF
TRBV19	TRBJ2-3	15	CATRRLGGGTDTQYF
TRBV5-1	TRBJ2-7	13	CASSYTGFHEQYF
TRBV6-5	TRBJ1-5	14	CASSDDRGRQPQHF
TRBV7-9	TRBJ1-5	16	CASSLGVGTPYQPQHF
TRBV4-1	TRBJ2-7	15	CASSPSTSGSYEQYF
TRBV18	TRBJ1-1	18	CASSPPRGGAATEGEAFF
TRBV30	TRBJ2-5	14	CAWVSGGAGETQYF
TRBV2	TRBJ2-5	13	CASSGLAWETQYF
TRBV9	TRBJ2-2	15	CASSQSGANTGELFF
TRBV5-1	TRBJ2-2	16	CASSTSGRADTGELFF
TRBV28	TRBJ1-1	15	CASTSGGHSFTEAFF
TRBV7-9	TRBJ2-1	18	CASSPPASLAGDYNEQFF
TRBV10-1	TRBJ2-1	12	CASSPQGWEQFF
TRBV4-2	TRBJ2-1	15	CASSQRGQGLNEQFF
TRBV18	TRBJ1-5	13	CASSPLRNQPQHF
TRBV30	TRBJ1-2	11	CAWSAGAGYTF